The clone carrying this T cell receptor (beta chain) was seen a handful of times. Its specificity is unknown. The data are from a study of shared clonotypes between healthy human individuals. The study, taken as a whole, reports: Even with large depth, rarefaction showed that sorted-subset sequencing was incomplete.

The donor population consisted of healthy HIV-negative adults with no recent acute infections or vaccinations. Sequencing was performed with immunoSEQ multiplex PCR; in TCRdb, only in-frame clones are kept and a portion is missing. Among more than 2,000,000 clones listed, around nine tenths were seen once. Trimming pared 7 bases from V and 7 bases from J, leaving 10 bases between. Germline V gene lookup returns CDR1 SGHVS and CDR2 FNYEAQ. The CDR3 length is 11 residues. The source material was naive CD4+ T cells sorted from blood. Regarding subset: CD45RA+ positively selected. The rearrangement uses TRBV7-6 and TRBJ2-5; D is uncertain. The clonotype was recovered from a man aged 18 to 35 in good health. CDR3 amino acids: CASTTMGTQYF. The CDR3 DNA sequence: TGTGCCAGCACCACCATGGGGACCCAGTACTTC. The complete variable domain, with remaining parts taken from reference TRBV7-6 and TRBJ2-5, reads GAGVSQSPRYKVTKRGQDVALRCDPISGHVSLYWYRQALGQGPEFLTYFNYEAQQDKSGLPNDRFSAERPEGSISTLTIQRTEQRDSAMYRCASTTMGTQYFGPGTRLLVL.